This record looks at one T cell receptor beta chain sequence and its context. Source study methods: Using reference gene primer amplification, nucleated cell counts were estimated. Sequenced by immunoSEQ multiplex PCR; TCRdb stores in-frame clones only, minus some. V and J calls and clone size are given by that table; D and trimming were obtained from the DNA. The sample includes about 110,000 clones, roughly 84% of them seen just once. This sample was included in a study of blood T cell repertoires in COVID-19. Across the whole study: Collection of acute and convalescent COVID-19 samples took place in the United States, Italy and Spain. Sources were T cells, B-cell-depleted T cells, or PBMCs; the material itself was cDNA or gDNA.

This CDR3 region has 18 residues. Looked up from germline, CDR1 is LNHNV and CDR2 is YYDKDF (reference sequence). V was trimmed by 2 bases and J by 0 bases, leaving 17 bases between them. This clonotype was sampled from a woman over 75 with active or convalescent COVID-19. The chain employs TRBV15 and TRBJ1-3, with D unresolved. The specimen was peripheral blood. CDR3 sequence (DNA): TGTGCCACCAGCAGATCGCCCAGCGGGAGCCTCTCTGGAAACACCATATATTTT. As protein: CATSRSPSGSLSGNTIYF.